One sample yielded the 30 T cell receptor beta chains listed below, sequenced in a study of response to subunit inactivated influenza vaccine. TCRdb re-analysed the RT-PCR reads in MiXCR, keeping a single row per CDR3 protein. Found here are 700,000 to 800,000 distinct CDR3 sequences, approximately 17% of them singletons; the top ten hold about a tenth. The starting material was PBMCs from blood, obtained less than 6 days after vaccination. Receptors were obtained from a man aged 45-60 years who received an inactivated influenza vaccine.

The sample holds a few counts of this clonotype. The chain carries TRBV3-1 and TRBJ1-2; tentatively, D is TRBD1 (6 bases). The CDR3 totals 14 residues. The germline V gene encodes CDR1 LGHDT and CDR2 YNNKEL (reference sequence). V gave up 4 bases and J gave up 7 bases, with 16 bases separating them. In DNA, the CDR3 is TGTGCCAGCAGCCCGCAGACGGGGGCCGGTGGCTACACCTTC. It translates to CASSPQTGAGGYTF. The full variable domain, with the rest looked up from reference TRBV3-1 and TRBJ1-2, is DTAVSQTPKYLVTQMGNDKSIKCEQNLGHDTMYWYKQDSKKFLKIMFSYNNKELIINETVPNRFSPKSPDKAHLNLHINSLELGDSAVYFCASSPQTGAGGYTFGSGTRLTVV.

V usage is TRBV7-9 and J usage is TRBJ2-1; 12 nucleotides agree with TRBD2. CDR1 and CDR2 (germline): SEHNR, FQNEAQ (reference sequence). With 3 bases clipped from V and 8 bases from J, the junction kept 5 bases outside the gene matches. This CDR3 region has 15 residues. The CDR3 is CASSFSSGRGYEQFF. The CDR3 nucleotides read TGTGCCAGCAGCTTCTCTAGCGGGAGGGGGTATGAGCAGTTCTTC. Looking up the rest from reference TRBV7-9 and TRBJ2-1 gives the full variable domain: DTGVSQNPRHKITKRGQNVTFRCDPISEHNRLYWYRQTLGQGPEFLTYFQNEAQLEKSRLLSDRFSAERPKGSFSTLEIQRTEQGDSAMYLCASSFSSGRGYEQFFGPGTRLTVL.

The gene calls are TRBV27 and TRBJ2-5; D possibly corresponds to TRBD2 (6 bases). Germline V gives CDR1 MNHEY, CDR2 SMNVEV (reference sequence). This CDR3 region has 14 residues. V was shortened by 1 base and J by 4 bases, with 10 bases between the two germline ends. The CDR3 DNA reads TGTGCCAGCAGTTTATATCGGGAGACAGAGACCCAGTACTTC. Translated, it gives CASSLYRETETQYF.

This clonotype was observed a handful of times. The chain uses TRBV7-9 and TRBJ2-4, with 8 bases aligning to TRBD1. This CDR3 region has 15 residues. V shed 2 bases and J 5 bases; nucleotides not matched to a gene: 5. Germline V CDR1 and CDR2: SEHNR, FQNEAQ (reference sequence). CDR3 sequence (DNA): TGTGCCAGCAGCTTATCGGCAGGGGGCGAAAACATTCAGTACTTC. It specifies CASSLSAGGENIQYF.

The chain employs TRBV2 and TRBJ2-5; a weak D match, TRBD2 (5 bases). This CDR3 contains 12 residues. With 8 bases removed from V and 5 bases from J, the gap between germline ends came to 12 bases. From germline, CDR1 is SNHLY and CDR2 FYNNEI. The CDR3 region is CASWAGPETQYF. CDR3 bases: TGTGCCAGCTGGGCGGGTCCGGAGACCCAGTACTTC.

This clonotype was seen more than once but under ten times. The chain links TRBV9 to TRBJ2-2, with D perhaps TRBD2 (5 bases). The length of the CDR3 is 15 residues. CDR1 SGDLS and CDR2 YYNGEE come from the germline V gene. V lost 3 bases and J lost 6, with 15 bases in between. The CDR3, as DNA: TGTGCCAGCAGCGGTGTAGGGAGTGAGGCCGGGGAGCTGTTTTTT. It is translated as CASSGVGSEAGELFF.

V gene TRBV5-6 combines with J gene TRBJ2-4; no clear D. Trimming took 0 bases from V and 1 from J, leaving 5 bases between them. Germline V gene lookup returns CDR1 SGHDT and CDR2 YYEEEE. The CDR3 runs to 14 residues. The CDR3 loop reads CASSLDQAKNIQYF. CDR3 bases: TGTGCCAGCAGCTTGGACCAGGCCAAAAACATTCAGTACTTC.

This clonotype was recorded a few times. The chain employs TRBV6-1 and TRBJ2-1, with a possible D match to TRBD1 (5 bases). This CDR3 spans 14 amino acids. The germline V gene encodes CDR1 MNHNS and CDR2 SASEGT. Trimming took off 6 bases at V and 3 bases at J, with 12 bases between the two ends. The DNA for the CDR3 is TGTGCCAGCAGCTTTACCGACAGCTACAATGAGCAGTTCTTC. This encodes CASSFTDSYNEQFF.

The chain joins TRBV20-1 to TRBJ2-3; TRBD2 matches at 9 bases. This CDR3 spans 13 amino acids. Germline V gives CDR1 DFQATT, CDR2 SNEGSKA (reference sequence). The ends lost 8 bases at V and 2 bases at J; junction bases unmatched: 5. The CDR3 here is CSIAGALTDTQYF. CDR3 in DNA: TGCAGTATAGCGGGAGCCCTCACAGATACGCAGTATTTT.

The gene calls are TRBV19 and TRBJ2-1; tentatively, D is TRBD1 (5 bases). Germline lookup yields CDR1 LNHDA and CDR2 SQIVND (reference sequence). This CDR3 is 14 amino acids long. The V end lost 3 bases, the J end lost 2 bases, and 8 bases lay between the germline ends. The CDR3 region has the DNA TGTGCCAGTAGTATGGCGACAGCCTACAATGAGCAGTTCTTC. This encodes CASSMATAYNEQFF.

Only a few counts were recorded for this clonotype. V and J are TRBV6-1 and TRBJ2-2, with 12 bases fitting TRBD2. J gave up 0 bases and V 5 bases, and 4 bases lay outside the gene matches. In germline, CDR1 is MNHNS, CDR2 SASEGT. The CDR3 length is 17 residues. CDR3 nucleotides: TGTGCCAGCAGTACCCGGACTAGCGGGACGAACACCGGGGAGCTGTTTTTT. Protein sequence: CASSTRTSGTNTGELFF.

This clonotype was detected only once. This may come from a read error, since a much larger clone is one base off. The chain couples TRBV20-1 to TRBJ1-2, with no clear D. With 2 bases removed from V and 8 bases from J, the gap between germline ends came to 15 bases. Germline lookup yields CDR1 DFQATT and CDR2 SNEGSKA (reference sequence). This CDR3 is 13 amino acids long. Here the CDR3 reads CSARPHAPSGYTF. CDR3 coding DNA: TGCAGTGCTAGACCCCACGCCCCATCCGGCTACACCTTC.

V usage is TRBV6-2 or TRBV6-3 and J usage is TRBJ2-1; 12 bases agree with TRBD2. J was trimmed by 5 bases and V by 6 bases; bases with no gene match: 5. This CDR3 has 15 residues. Germline CDR1 MNHEY, CDR2 SVGEGT. The chain's CDR3 is CASRLAGGQNNEQFF. CDR3 sequence (DNA): TGTGCCAGCAGGCTAGCGGGGGGGCAGAACAATGAGCAGTTCTTC.

A few counts support this clonotype. The V and J genes are TRBV28 and TRBJ2-1; TRBD2 agrees at 16 bases. Germline lookup yields CDR1 MDHEN and CDR2 SYDVKM. V trimming: 2 bases; J trimming: 7 bases; junction bases outside the gene matches: 5. The CDR3 covers 17 residues. CDR3 loop: CASSLGGLAGGMNEQFF. The CDR3 region has the DNA TGTGCCAGCAGTTTAGGGGGACTAGCGGGGGGGATGAATGAGCAGTTCTTC.

In this sample, this clonotype turned up a few times. The DNA of the CDR3 is TGTGCCAGCAGCCCCCAGGGATTCCTTCCTGAGACCCAGTACTTC. Protein sequence: CASSPQGFLPETQYF. The rearrangement uses TRBV9 and TRBJ2-5; D perhaps matches TRBD1 (5 bases). Germline V CDR1 and CDR2: SGDLS, YYNGEE. V dropped 4 bases and J dropped 5 bases, with 18 bases sitting between them. This CDR3 contains 15 residues.

This sequence joins TRBV15 and TRBJ2-2; tentatively, D is TRBD1 (6 bases). Germline assignment: CDR1 LNHNV and CDR2 YYDKDF (reference sequence). The CDR3 contains 16 residues. The V end lost 0 bases, the J end lost 10 bases, and 18 bases lay between the germline ends. CDR3 in amino acids: CATSRDSQNRAQELFF. As DNA, the CDR3 is TGTGCCACCAGCAGAGATAGTCAAAACAGGGCTCAGGAGCTGTTTTTT.

This clonotype was observed at least ten times. The V gene is TRBV4-2, the J gene TRBJ1-3, with a weak D call TRBD1 (5 bases). The germline V and J ends were trimmed by 0 bases and 0 bases, with 15 bases remaining between them. CDR1 and CDR2 from the germline V gene are LGHNA and YNFKEQ. The CDR3 has 18 amino acids. The CDR3 DNA sequence: TGTGCCAGCAGCCAAGAAAGGGGAAGCGGCTTCTCTGGAAACACCATATATTTT. Amino acids: CASSQERGSGFSGNTIYF.

The V call is TRBV5-1, the J call TRBJ2-7; D possibly corresponds to TRBD1 (6 bases). CDR3 length: 14 residues. The germline V gene has CDR1 SGHRS and CDR2 YFSETQ. Trimming stripped 1 base from V and 1 base from J, with 9 bases between. In nucleotides, the CDR3 is TGCGCCAGCAGCTTGACAGGGAGATCCTACGAGCAGTACTTC. Residues: CASSLTGRSYEQYF.

This clonotype occurred many times. CDR3 protein: CASSTDRDTEAFF. CDR3 in DNA: TGTGCCAGCAGCACGGACAGGGACACTGAAGCTTTCTTT. This chain connects TRBV12-3 or TRBV12-4 to TRBJ1-1; 8 positions match TRBD1. J lost 3 bases, V lost 6 bases, and 3 bases had no gene match. CDR3 length equals 13 residues.

The chain combines TRBV25-1 with TRBJ1-2; 7 nucleotides align to TRBD1. The CDR3 is 15 residues long. Germline-derived CDR1 and CDR2 are MGHDK and SYGVNS. Germline trimming cut 3 bases from V and 8 bases from J; bases unmatched to any gene: 12. The CDR3 DNA reads TGTGCCAGCAGTGATTCCTCGACAGGGAGGTTAGGCTACACCTTC. Translated, it gives CASSDSSTGRLGYTF.

This chain links TRBV7-2 with TRBJ1-6; no clear D. Trimming stripped 8 bases from V and 3 bases from J, with 14 bases between. Germline V lookup: CDR1 SGHTA, CDR2 FQGNSA. This CDR3 spans 15 amino acids. The CDR3 here is CASQSGRFYNSPLHF. The CDR3 region has the DNA TGTGCCAGCCAGAGTGGGCGTTTCTATAATTCACCCCTCCACTTT.

The gene calls are TRBV7-9 and TRBJ2-5, with TRBD2 matching over 11 bases. The CDR3 covers 16 residues. Looked up from germline, CDR1 is SEHNR and CDR2 is FQNEAQ (reference sequence). The V segment lost 5 bases and the J segment 1 base; nucleotides outside the gene matches: 6. The CDR3 nucleotides are TGTGCCAGCAGCGCTAGCGGGGGGCCTGCCCAAGAGACCCAGTACTTC. Protein sequence: CASSASGGPAQETQYF.

This clonotype appeared a few times. The chain couples TRBV2 to TRBJ1-4, with a weak D call TRBD1 (5 bases). The CDR3 consists of 14 residues. The ends were cut back, 3 bases at V and 10 bases at J, with 15 bases in the middle. Germline CDR1 reads SNHLY; CDR2 reads FYNNEI. The CDR3 region has the DNA TGTGCCAGCAGTGAGGGCAGGGTCGGCGGAAAACTGTTTTTT. As protein: CASSEGRVGGKLFF. Looking up the rest from reference TRBV2 and TRBJ1-4 gives the full variable domain: EPEVTQTPSHQVTQMGQEVILRCVPISNHLYFYWYRQILGQKVEFLVSFYNNEISEKSEIFDDQFSVERPDGSNFTLKIRSTKLEDSAMYFCASSEGRVGGKLFFGSGTQLSVL.

This clonotype was seen only a few times. The genes are TRBV7-8 and TRBJ2-7; 11 nucleotides line up with TRBD2. With V trimmed by 4 bases and J by 5 bases, 10 bases remained unmatched. The CDR3 runs to 16 residues. The germline CDR1 and CDR2 sequences are SGHVS and FQNEAQ. The CDR3 sequence is CASSYRTSGSRDEQYF. CDR3 DNA sequence: TGTGCCAGCAGCTACCGGACTAGCGGGTCACGGGACGAGCAGTACTTC.

This clonotype was seen repeatedly, ten times or more. The rearrangement links TRBV12-3 or TRBV12-4 to TRBJ2-7; possibly TRBD2 for D (6 bases). Trimming removed 6 bases from V and 4 bases from J, with 16 bases in between. There are 14 residues in the CDR3. This chain's CDR3 is CASRAFGSLYEQYF. The CDR3 nucleotides read TGTGCCAGCAGAGCCTTCGGGAGTCTATACGAGCAGTACTTC.

This clonotype showed up just a few times. This chain links TRBV7-8 with TRBJ2-5, with D perhaps TRBD1 (6 bases). Germline-derived CDR1 and CDR2 are SGHVS and FQNEAQ. The CDR3 has 15 amino acids. Deletions cut 1 base from V and 7 bases from J, with 16 bases between. The CDR3 DNA is TGTGCCAGCAGCTTAGAGCCCCGGACAGCTGGGACCCAGTACTTC. Translating it yields CASSLEPRTAGTQYF.

The chain carries TRBV5-6 and TRBJ2-1; D gene unclear. The CDR3 has 12 residues. Trimming removed 4 bases from V and 7 bases from J, with 9 bases in between. Germline CDR1 reads SGHDT; CDR2 reads YYEEEE. The CDR3 sequence: CASSQTTNEQFF. CDR3 nucleotides: TGTGCCAGCAGCCAGACCACGAATGAGCAGTTCTTC. The full variable domain, completed using reference TRBV5-6 and TRBJ2-1, is DAGVTQSPTHLIKTRGQQVTLRCSPKSGHDTVSWYQQALGQGPQFIFQYYEEEERQRGNFPDRFSGHQFPNYSSELNVNALLLGDSALYLCASSQTTNEQFFGPGTRLTVL.

The chain combines TRBV20-1 with TRBJ2-3; 12 positions match TRBD2. This CDR3 contains 14 residues. The germline V gene has CDR1 DFQATT and CDR2 SNEGSKA (reference sequence). Trimming at V came to 6 bases and at J to 6 bases, leaving 7 bases not matched to a gene. The CDR3 DNA is TGCAGTGCCACACTAGCGGGGGGTTCCGATACGCAGTATTTT. Translation gives CSATLAGGSDTQYF.

A few counts support this clonotype. The chain recombines TRBV12-3 or TRBV12-4 with TRBJ1-2, with 8 nucleotides matching TRBD1. V dropped 4 bases and J dropped 9; count of bases not matched to a gene: 7. The CDR3 extends over 13 amino acids. The CDR3 reads CASSWGQAGSYTF. The DNA for the CDR3 is TGTGCCAGCAGTTGGGGACAGGCGGGGAGCTACACCTTC.

The chain has TRBV6-1 and TRBJ1-4, with 7 nucleotides matching TRBD1. Per germline, CDR1 MNHNS and CDR2 SASEGT. Trimming removed 5 bases from V and 3 bases from J; junction bases left unmatched: 12. The CDR3 loop spans 17 amino acids. This CDR3 is CASSKEGASGANEKLFF. In DNA, the CDR3 is TGTGCCAGCAGTAAGGAGGGGGCGTCTGGGGCTAATGAAAAACTGTTTTTT.